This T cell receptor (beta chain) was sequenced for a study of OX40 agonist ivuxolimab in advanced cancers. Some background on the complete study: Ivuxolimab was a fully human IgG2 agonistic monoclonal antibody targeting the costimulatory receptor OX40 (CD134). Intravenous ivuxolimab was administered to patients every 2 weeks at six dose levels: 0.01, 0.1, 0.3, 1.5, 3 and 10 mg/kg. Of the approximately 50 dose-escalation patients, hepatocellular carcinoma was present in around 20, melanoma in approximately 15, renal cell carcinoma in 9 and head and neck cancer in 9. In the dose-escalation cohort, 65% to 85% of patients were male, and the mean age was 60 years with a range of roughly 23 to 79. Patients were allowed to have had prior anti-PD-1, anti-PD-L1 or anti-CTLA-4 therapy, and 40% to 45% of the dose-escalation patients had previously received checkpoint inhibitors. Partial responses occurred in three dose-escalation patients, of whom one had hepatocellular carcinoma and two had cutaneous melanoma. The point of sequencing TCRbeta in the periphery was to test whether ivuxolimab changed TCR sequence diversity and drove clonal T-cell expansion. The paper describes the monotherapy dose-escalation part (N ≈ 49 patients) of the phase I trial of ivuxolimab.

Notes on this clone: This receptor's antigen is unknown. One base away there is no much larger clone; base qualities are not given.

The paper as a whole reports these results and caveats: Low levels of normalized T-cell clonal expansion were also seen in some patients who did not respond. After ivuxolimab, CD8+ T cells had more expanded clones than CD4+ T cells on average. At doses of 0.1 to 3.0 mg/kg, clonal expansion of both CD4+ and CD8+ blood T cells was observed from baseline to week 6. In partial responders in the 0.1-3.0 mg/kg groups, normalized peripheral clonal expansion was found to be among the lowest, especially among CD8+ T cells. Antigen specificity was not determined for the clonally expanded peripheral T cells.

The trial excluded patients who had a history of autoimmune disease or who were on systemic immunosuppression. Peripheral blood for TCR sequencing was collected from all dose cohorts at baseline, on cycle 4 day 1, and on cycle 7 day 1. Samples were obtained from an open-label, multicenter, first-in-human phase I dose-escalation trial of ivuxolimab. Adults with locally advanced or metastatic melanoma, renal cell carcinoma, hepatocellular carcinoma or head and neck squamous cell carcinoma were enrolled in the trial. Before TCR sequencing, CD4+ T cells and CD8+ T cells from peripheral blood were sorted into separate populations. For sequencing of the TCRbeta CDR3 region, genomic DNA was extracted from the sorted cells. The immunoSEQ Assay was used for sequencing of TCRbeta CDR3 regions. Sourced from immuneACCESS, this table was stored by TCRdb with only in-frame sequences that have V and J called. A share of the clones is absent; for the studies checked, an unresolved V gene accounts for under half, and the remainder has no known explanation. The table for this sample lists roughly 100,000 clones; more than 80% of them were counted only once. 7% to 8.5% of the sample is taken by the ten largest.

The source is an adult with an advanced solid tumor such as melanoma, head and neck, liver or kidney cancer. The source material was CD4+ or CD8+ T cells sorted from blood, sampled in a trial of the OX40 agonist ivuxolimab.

The CDR3 reads as follows: CASSSRLAGPSQETQYF. The nucleotide sequence is TGTGCCAGCAGCTCGAGACTAGCGGGACCGTCCCAAGAGACCCAGTACTTC. The rearrangement joined TRBV7-8 to TRBJ2-5, with TRBD2 identical over 11 junction bases. Trimming takes 4 bases off V and 1 base off J; junction bases not matched to a gene: 8. From the cysteine through the phenylalanine, the CDR3 covers 17 amino acids. Only the CDR3 DNA stays, 51 bases, in frame from base 1. CDR1 SGHVS and CDR2 FQNEAQ were looked up in the germline V gene.